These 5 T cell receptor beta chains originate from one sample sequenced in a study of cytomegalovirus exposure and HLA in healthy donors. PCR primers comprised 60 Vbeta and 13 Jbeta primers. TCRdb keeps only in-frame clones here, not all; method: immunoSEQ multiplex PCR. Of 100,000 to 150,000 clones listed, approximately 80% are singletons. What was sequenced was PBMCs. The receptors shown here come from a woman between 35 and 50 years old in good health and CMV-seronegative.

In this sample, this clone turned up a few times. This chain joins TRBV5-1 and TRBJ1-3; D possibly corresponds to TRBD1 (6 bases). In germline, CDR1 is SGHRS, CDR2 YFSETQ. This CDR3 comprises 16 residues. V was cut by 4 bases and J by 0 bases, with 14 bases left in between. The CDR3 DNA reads TGCGCCAGCAGCGGAGAGGGGGATGGCTCTGGAAACACCATATATTTT. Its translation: CASSGEGDGSGNTIYF.

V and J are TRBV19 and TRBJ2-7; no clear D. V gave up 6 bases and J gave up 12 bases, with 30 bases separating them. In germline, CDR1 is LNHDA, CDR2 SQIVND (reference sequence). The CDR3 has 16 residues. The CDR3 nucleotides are TGTGCCAGTAGCAGGCTGGCAGCCTTCTACGAGCCCTGGCTGTACTTC. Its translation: CASSRLAAFYEPWLYF.

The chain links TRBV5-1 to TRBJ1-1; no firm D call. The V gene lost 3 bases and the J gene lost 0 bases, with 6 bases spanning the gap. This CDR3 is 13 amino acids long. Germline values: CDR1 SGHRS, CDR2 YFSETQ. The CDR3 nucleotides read TGCGCCAGCAGCTCGGGGATGAACACTGAAGCTTTCTTT. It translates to CASSSGMNTEAFF.

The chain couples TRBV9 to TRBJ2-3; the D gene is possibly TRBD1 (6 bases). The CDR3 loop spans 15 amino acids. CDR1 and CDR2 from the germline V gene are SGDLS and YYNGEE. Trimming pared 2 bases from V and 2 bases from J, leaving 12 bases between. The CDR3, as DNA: TGTGCCAGCAGCGTGGGGGCAGGGTTCACAGATACGCAGTATTTT. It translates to CASSVGAGFTDTQYF.

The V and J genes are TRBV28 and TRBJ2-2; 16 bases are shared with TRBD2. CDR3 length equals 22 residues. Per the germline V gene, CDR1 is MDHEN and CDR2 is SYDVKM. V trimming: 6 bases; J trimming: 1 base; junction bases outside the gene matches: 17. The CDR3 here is CASRPPSATGTSGRVNTGELFF. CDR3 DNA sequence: TGTGCCAGCAGGCCCCCCTCTGCTACAGGGACTAGCGGGAGGGTGAACACCGGGGAGCTGTTTTTT.